This TCR beta chain came from a study of prognosis after radiotherapy for stage I lung cancer. As for the study in general: Squamous cell carcinoma tumors occurred in over five patients, adenocarcinoma in twelve. SBRT radiotherapy used 3 to 5 fractions and a biologically effective dose of at least 100 Gy.

CDR1 is LGHNA and CDR2 is YNFKEQ in the germline V gene. The CDR3 has 15 amino acids. Trimming took 1 base from V and 2 from J; bases not matched to a gene: 1. This clonotype appeared many times. The patients, a group without prior chemotherapy, radiotherapy or other malignancies, were all node-negative on CT and PET/CT. From genomic DNA, two-round multiplex PCR was used to amplify TCR beta CDR3. Used in first-round PCR were primers specific to each TRBV and TRBJ gene. TCRdb itself ran the multiplex PCR reads through MiXCR, one entry per CDR3 protein. The repertoire has around 20,000 distinct CDR3 sequences, around 55% of them found once; the top ten carry roughly a quarter.

The sequencing used PBMCs, collected before or after stereotactic body radiation therapy (not recorded which). The sequence came from a donor aged 50 or older with non-small cell lung cancer. The chain couples TRBV4-2 to TRBJ1-5, with 8 bases matching TRBD1. CDR3 in amino acids: CASSQGGQGNQPQHF. CDR3 DNA: TGTGCCAGCAGCCAAGGGGGACAGGGCAATCAGCCCCAGCATTTT.